The entry below describes one TCR beta chain. Which antigen it targets is not known. The sample holds no much larger clone one base away, and base qualities are not on file. These data belong to a study of OX40 agonist ivuxolimab in advanced cancers. Background for the entire study: Ivuxolimab, which targeted the costimulatory receptor OX40 (CD134), was an agonistic, fully human IgG2 monoclonal antibody. Peripheral TCRbeta sequencing aimed to test whether ivuxolimab altered TCR sequence diversity and caused clonal T-cell expansion. Three dose-escalation patients achieved partial responses, one with hepatocellular carcinoma and two with cutaneous melanoma. Of the roughly 54 dose-escalation patients, hepatocellular carcinoma was present in approximately 20, melanoma in some 15, renal cell carcinoma in 9 and head and neck cancer in 9. The paper covers the monotherapy dose-escalation part of the phase I ivuxolimab trial, which included N ≈ 57 patients. A male proportion of roughly 80% and a mean age of about 60 years, ranging from roughly 23 to 90, were recorded for the dose-escalation cohort. Patients were allowed to have had prior anti-PD-1, anti-PD-L1 or anti-CTLA-4 therapy, and about 40% of the dose-escalation patients had been treated with checkpoint inhibitors. Intravenous ivuxolimab was administered to patients every 2 weeks at six dose levels: 0.01, 0.1, 0.3, 1.5, 3 and 10 mg/kg. Study-wide findings and limitations: Which antigens the clonally expanded peripheral T cells were specific for was not determined. Low levels of normalized T-cell clonal expansion were also seen in some patients who did not respond. After ivuxolimab, expanded clones were on average more numerous among CD8+ T cells than among CD4+ T cells. Clonal expansion of both CD4+ and CD8+ blood T cells was observed from baseline to week 6 at doses 0.1 to 3.0 mg/kg. Partial responders in the 0.1-3.0 mg/kg groups had among the lowest normalized peripheral clonal expansion, especially among CD8+ T cells.

For sequencing of the TCRbeta CDR3 region, genomic DNA was extracted from the sorted cells. TCRbeta CDR3 regions were sequenced using the immunoSEQ Assay. TCRdb mirrors the immuneACCESS table, restricted to in-frame sequences. Some clones are absent from its copies; in checked studies, under half trace to an unresolved V gene, and the reason for the others is unknown. The sample table lists some 74,000 clones, 90% of them with a count of one. The biggest ten clones account for 0.25% to 0.35% of the sample. Patients with autoimmune disease history or receiving systemic immunosuppression were excluded from the trial. In every dose cohort, peripheral blood was drawn for TCR sequencing at baseline, cycle 4 day 1, and cycle 7 day 1. The samples were taken from a phase I, first-in-human, multicenter, open-label dose-escalation trial of ivuxolimab. The trial enrolled adults with locally advanced or metastatic head and neck squamous cell, hepatocellular, melanoma or renal cell carcinoma. Before TCR sequencing, CD4+ T cells and CD8+ T cells were sorted from peripheral blood as separate populations.

The CDR1 and CDR2 encoded by the germline V gene are SGHRS and YFSETQ. V sheds 3 bases and J sheds 5 bases, leaving 14 bases between their ends. The CDR3 has 14 amino acids, counting the end cysteine and phenylalanine. Solely the CDR3 DNA is kept, with 42 bases framed from the first base. This receptor was identified in an adult with an advanced solid tumor such as melanoma, head and neck, liver or kidney cancer. The chain is assembled from TRBV5-1 and TRBJ1-1; TRBD1 is perhaps the D gene, given 6 matching bases. Specimen: CD4+ or CD8+ T cells sorted from blood, collected in a trial of the OX40 agonist ivuxolimab. The CDR3 region reads CASSSSRGPTEAFF. Here is the DNA: TGCGCCAGCAGCTCCAGCAGGGGACCGACTGAAGCTTTCTTT.